A single sample is the source of the 27 T cell receptor beta chains below, sequenced in a study of T-cell reconstitution after alpha-beta-depleted transplantation in children. During its preparation, the TCRbeta library received unique molecular identifiers. One entry per CDR3 protein, called by TCRdb with MiXCR from the PCR reads. This sample has about 460,000 distinct CDR3 sequences, with about an eighth found just once. The specimen comprised PBMCs, mostly from graft donor cells, sampled 180 days after TCRalphabeta/CD19-depleted stem cell transplant. The receptors shown here come from a female patient aged 2-9 years who had a stem cell transplant for aplastic anemia, so the T cells may come from the graft donor.

J is TRBJ2-1 and V is TRBV4-3, with a tentative D call TRBD2 (6 bases). The CDR3 is 14 residues long. V was cut by 0 bases and J by 10 bases, with 13 bases left in between. The germline gives CDR1 LGHNA, CDR2 YSLEER. CDR3 sequence reads: CASSQDPISGEQFF. In DNA, the CDR3 is TGCGCCAGCAGCCAAGACCCCATTAGCGGCGAGCAGTTCTTC.

Concerning this clonotype: One base away lies a much larger clone, so this may be a sequencing read error. J is TRBJ2-2 and V is TRBV6-1; 9 nucleotides match TRBD2. Germline V gene sequence: CDR1 MNHNS, CDR2 SASEGT. This CDR3 has 16 amino acids. CDR3 in DNA: TGTGCCAACAGTGAACAGCTAGCGGGAAGGACCGGGGAGCTGTTTTTT. The encoded protein is CANSEQLAGRTGELFF.

This clonotype was seen more than once but under ten times. The rearrangement joins TRBV7-8 to TRBJ2-7; 8 positions match TRBD2. Trimming removed 1 base from V and 1 base from J; junction bases left unmatched: 6. The CDR3 spans 16 residues. Germline V gene data show CDR1 as SGHVS and CDR2 as FQNEAQ. The CDR3 loop is CASSLVNAGGSYEQYV. The CDR3 DNA reads TGTGCCAGCAGCTTAGTCAACGCGGGAGGTTCCTACGAGCAGTACGTC.

The sample holds a few counts of this clonotype. The chain carries TRBV3-1 and TRBJ2-1, with D perhaps matching TRBD2 (5 bases). Germline CDR1 is LGHDT and CDR2 is YNNKEL (reference sequence). The V and J ends lost 4 bases and 0 bases respectively, with 13 bases between them. The CDR3 runs to 16 residues. CDR3 residues: CASSPTGVISYNEQFF. The CDR3 bases are TGTGCCAGCAGCCCTACCGGGGTGATCTCCTACAATGAGCAGTTCTTC.

CDR3 nucleotides: TGTGCAAGTCGCTTATGGGAGACAGATACGCAGTATTTT. Translating it yields CASRLWETDTQYF. The rearrangement uses TRBV12-2 and TRBJ2-3; the table assigns TRBD2, which was not confirmed against the DNA. TRBV12-2 is a documented pseudogene. The CDR3 length is 13 residues.

The V and J genes are TRBV12-3 or TRBV12-4 and TRBJ1-3; 11 bases are a match to TRBD1. After removal of 6 bases from V and 7 bases from J, the junction contained 5 bases not matched to a gene. The CDR3 spans 14 residues. The CDR3 nucleotides read TGTGCCAGCAGGGACAGGGGGCAGAGGAACACCATATATTTT. It specifies CASRDRGQRNTIYF.

The chain couples TRBV12-3 or TRBV12-4 to TRBJ2-1; D is unclear. Trimming removed 3 bases from V and 1 base from J, with 10 bases in between. The CDR3 loop spans 15 amino acids. CDR3 DNA sequence: TGTGCCAGCAGTTTCGGATGGCAGTCCTACAATGAGCAGTTCTTC. The encoded protein is CASSFGWQSYNEQFF.

This rearrangement joins TRBV12-3 or TRBV12-4 to TRBJ2-3; tentative D call: TRBD2 (5 bases). V lost 7 bases and J lost 6, with 11 bases in between. CDR3 length: 12 residues. Here the CDR3 reads CASTRRGDTQYF. The CDR3 DNA is TGTGCCAGCACCCGGCGAGGGGATACGCAGTATTTT.

A few counts support this clonotype. The chain carries TRBV7-3 and TRBJ1-2, with D possibly TRBD1 on 5 matching bases. The CDR3 has 15 amino acids. V was pared by 2 bases and J by 9 bases, with 19 bases between. Per the germline V gene, CDR1 is SGHTA and CDR2 is FQGTGA. The CDR3 here is CASSLAAGIVDSYTF. The CDR3, as DNA: TGTGCCAGCAGCTTAGCGGCAGGGATCGTGGATAGCTACACCTTC.

This clonotype was recorded a few times. V is TRBV20-1 and J is TRBJ2-3; D may be TRBD1 or TRBD2 (5 bases each). This CDR3 spans 15 amino acids. Per the germline V gene, CDR1 is DFQATT and CDR2 is SNEGSKA (reference sequence). V was clipped by 4 bases and J by 4 bases, with 18 bases between them. CDR3 bases: TGCAGTGCTACCCCGATCTTTGGGGGTGCAGATACGCAGTATTTT. Translated, it gives CSATPIFGGADTQYF.

This clonotype showed up just a few times. The chain links TRBV3-1 to TRBJ2-3; 13 bases line up with TRBD2. This CDR3 comprises 17 residues. Unmatched junction bases numbered 2, after V lost 0 bases and J lost 2 bases. The germline gives CDR1 LGHDT, CDR2 YNNKEL (reference sequence). The CDR3 nucleotides are TGTGCCAGCAGCCAAGAGGGACTAGCGGGAAACACAGATACGCAGTATTTT. Protein sequence: CASSQEGLAGNTDTQYF.

The chain uses TRBV25-1 and TRBJ2-1, with 9 bases lining up with TRBD2. The CDR3 runs 12 residues. Germline assignment: CDR1 MGHDK and CDR2 SYGVNS. Germline trimming cut 4 bases from V and 13 bases from J; bases unmatched to any gene: 5. In nucleotides, the CDR3 is TGTGCCAGCAGTGGGCATAGCGGGAGTCAGTTCTTC. Protein product: CASSGHSGSQFF.

In this sample, this clonotype turned up a few times. The chain recombines TRBV27 with TRBJ1-5; no reliable D call. The CDR3 contains 14 residues. Trimming left V 1 base short and J 0 bases short, with 4 bases between. Germline V gene lookup returns CDR1 MNHEY and CDR2 SMNVEV (reference sequence). CDR3 nucleotides: TGTGCCAGCAGTTTATTGAGTAGCAATCAGCCCCAGCATTTT. Its translation is CASSLLSSNQPQHF.

V gene TRBV28 combines with J gene TRBJ2-7; weak D call: TRBD2 (5 bases). V was trimmed by 6 bases and J by 5 bases, leaving 17 bases between them. CDR1 is MDHEN, CDR2 SYDVKM, per germline. This CDR3 comprises 14 residues. The CDR3 reads CASSRLEGVNEQYF. CDR3 in DNA: TGTGCCAGCAGCCGTCTAGAGGGAGTCAACGAGCAGTACTTC.

The chain recombines TRBV9 with TRBJ2-1; TRBD2 is a possible D gene (5 bases). Trimming took 1 base from V and 3 from J, leaving 11 bases between them. In germline, CDR1 is SGDLS, CDR2 YYNGEE. CDR3 length: 15 residues. For the CDR3, the DNA is TGTGCCAGCAGCGTACAAAACGGAGGCTACAATGAGCAGTTCTTC. Translation gives CASSVQNGGYNEQFF.

The chain carries TRBV24-1 and TRBJ2-5; D is perhaps TRBD1 (6 bases). V gave up 3 bases and J gave up 4 bases, with 17 bases separating them. The germline gives CDR1 KGHDR, CDR2 SFDVKD. The CDR3 extends over 16 amino acids. The CDR3 coding sequence is TGTGCCACCAGTGATCTGGGGGCAGGTAGAGGAGAGACCCAGTACTTC. Residues: CATSDLGAGRGETQYF.

The chain joins TRBV27 to TRBJ2-1, with D possibly being TRBD2 (6 bases). V was pared by 10 bases and J by 8 bases, with 30 bases between. Germline assignment: CDR1 MNHEY and CDR2 SMNVEV (reference sequence). The CDR3 runs to 17 residues. The CDR3 protein is CAIRSAGTARRRYEQFF. Here the CDR3 DNA reads TGTGCCATCAGGAGTGCCGGGACTGCACGGAGAAGATATGAGCAGTTCTTC.

J is TRBJ2-7 and V is TRBV5-6; TRBD1 is a possible D gene (5 bases). This CDR3 contains 14 residues. CDR1 is SGHDT, CDR2 YYEEEE, per germline. V was cut by 1 base and J by 2 bases, with 10 bases left in between. The CDR3 sequence is CASSLLQVAYEQYF. The CDR3 DNA reads as TGTGCCAGCAGCTTGCTACAGGTAGCCTACGAGCAGTACTTC.

The chain combines TRBV7-6 with TRBJ2-1; TRBD2 aligns across 9 bases. The V gene end was trimmed by 2 bases and the J gene end by 7 bases; junction bases not matched to a gene: 9. Per the germline V gene, CDR1 is SGHVS and CDR2 is FNYEAQ. The CDR3 has 16 amino acids. The CDR3 coding sequence is TGTGCCAGCAGCTTAAGAGGCGGGAGGGAATTGAATGAGCAGTTCTTC. Its translation is CASSLRGGRELNEQFF.

This clonotype was picked up a small number of times. This chain links TRBV27 with TRBJ2-7; D possibly matches TRBD1 or TRBD2 (6 bases each). In germline, CDR1 is MNHEY, CDR2 SMNVEV (reference sequence). Trimming removed 0 bases from V and 4 bases from J, with 16 bases in between. The CDR3 is made up of 16 amino acids. The CDR3 sequence is CASSLSCGTSPYEQYF. The CDR3 bases are TGTGCCAGCAGTTTATCGTGCGGGACATCCCCTTACGAGCAGTACTTC.

This chain connects TRBV12-3 or TRBV12-4 to TRBJ2-2; 11 bases map to TRBD2. The CDR3 extends over 15 amino acids. Trimming at V came to 7 bases and at J to 6 bases, leaving 7 bases not matched to a gene. This chain's CDR3 is CASIMTSGIPGELFF. The CDR3 DNA sequence: TGTGCCAGCATCATGACTAGCGGGATACCCGGGGAGCTGTTTTTT.

The chain joins TRBV2 to TRBJ2-4; D perhaps matches TRBD1 (6 bases). Germline V lookup: CDR1 SNHLY, CDR2 FYNNEI. CDR3 length equals 13 residues. Trimming shortened V by 7 bases and J by 3 bases, and 10 bases separated the two germline ends. The DNA of the CDR3 is TGTGCCAGCAACCCACAGGGCAAAAACATTCAGTACTTC. This sequence encodes CASNPQGKNIQYF.

This clonotype was detected a few times. The CDR3 here is CASSFGTGGNSYEQYV. The CDR3 nucleotides are TGTGCCAGCAGTTTCGGTACCGGTGGAAACTCCTACGAGCAGTACGTC. The chain has TRBV28 and TRBJ2-7; D uncertain. Trimming removed 3 bases from V and 0 bases from J, with 15 bases in between. The CDR3 sequence is 16 residues long. Germline V lookup: CDR1 MDHEN, CDR2 SYDVKM.

This clonotype was recorded at least ten times. The chain couples TRBV5-6 to TRBJ2-5; 10 positions agree with TRBD2. This CDR3 is built from 14 residues. J was trimmed by 6 bases and V by 3 bases; bases with no gene match: 5. From germline, CDR1 is SGHDT and CDR2 YYEEEE. For the CDR3, the DNA is TGTGCCAGCAGCTCCTTAGCGGGGGGCCAGACCCAGTACTTC. Encoded protein: CASSSLAGGQTQYF.

The genes are TRBV20-1 and TRBJ2-3; D assignment may be TRBD1 or TRBD2 (6 bases each). The CDR3 contains 13 residues. Per germline, CDR1 DFQATT and CDR2 SNEGSKA (reference sequence). Trimming removed 3 bases from V and 5 bases from J, with 12 bases in between. The CDR3 spells CSASGGGLDTQYF. CDR3 DNA: TGCAGTGCTAGCGGGGGCGGTTTAGATACGCAGTATTTT.

This sequence joins TRBV12-3 or TRBV12-4 and TRBJ2-3; tentative D call: TRBD2 (5 bases). The CDR3 runs 11 residues. The ends were cut back, 7 bases at V and 8 bases at J, with 10 bases in the middle. CDR3 sequence: CASILASTQYF. The CDR3 DNA is TGTGCCAGCATCTTAGCGAGTACGCAGTATTTT.

J is TRBJ1-5 and V is TRBV7-6; tentatively, D is TRBD1 (5 bases). This CDR3 has 14 residues. Germline assignment: CDR1 SGHVS and CDR2 FNYEAQ. The germline V and J ends were trimmed by 4 bases and 7 bases, with 14 bases remaining between them. CDR3 loop: CASSSGFWLQPQHF. In DNA, the CDR3 is TGTGCCAGCAGCTCAGGGTTTTGGTTGCAGCCCCAGCATTTT.